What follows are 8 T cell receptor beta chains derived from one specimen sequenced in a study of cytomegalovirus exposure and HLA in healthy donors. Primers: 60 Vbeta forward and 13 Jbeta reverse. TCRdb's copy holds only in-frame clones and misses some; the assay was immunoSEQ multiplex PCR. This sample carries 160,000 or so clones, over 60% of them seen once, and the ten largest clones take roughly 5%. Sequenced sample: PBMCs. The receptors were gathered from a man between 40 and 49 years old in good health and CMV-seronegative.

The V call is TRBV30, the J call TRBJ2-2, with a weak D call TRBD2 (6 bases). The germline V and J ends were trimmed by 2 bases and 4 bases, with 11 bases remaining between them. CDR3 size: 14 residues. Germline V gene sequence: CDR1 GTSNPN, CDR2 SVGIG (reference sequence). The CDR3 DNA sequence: TGTGCCTGGAGTCCCGGGAGTGTCACCGGGGAGCTGTTTTTT. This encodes CAWSPGSVTGELFF. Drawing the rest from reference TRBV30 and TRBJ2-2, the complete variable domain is SQTIHQWPATLVQPVGSPLSLECTVEGTSNPNLYWYRQAAGRGLQLLFYSVGIGQISSEVPQNLSASRPQDRQFILSSKKLLLSDSGFYLCAWSPGSVTGELFFGEGSRLTVL.

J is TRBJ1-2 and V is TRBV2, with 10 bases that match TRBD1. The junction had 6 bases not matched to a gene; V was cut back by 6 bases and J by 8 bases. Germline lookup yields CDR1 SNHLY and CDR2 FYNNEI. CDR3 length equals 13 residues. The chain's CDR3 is CASSAGTGDGYTF. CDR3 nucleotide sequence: TGTGCCAGCAGCGCCGGGACAGGGGACGGCTACACCTTC.

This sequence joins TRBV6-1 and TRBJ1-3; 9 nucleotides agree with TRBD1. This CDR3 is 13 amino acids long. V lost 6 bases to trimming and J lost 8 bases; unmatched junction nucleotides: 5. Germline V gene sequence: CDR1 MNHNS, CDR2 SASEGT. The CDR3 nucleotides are TGTGCCAGCAGACTTAGACAGGGGGACACCATATATTTT. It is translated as CASRLRQGDTIYF.

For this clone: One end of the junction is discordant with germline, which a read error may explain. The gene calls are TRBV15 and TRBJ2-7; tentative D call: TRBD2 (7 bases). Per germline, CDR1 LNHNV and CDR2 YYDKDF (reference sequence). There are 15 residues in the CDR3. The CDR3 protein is CTTSKFGGEGGEQYF. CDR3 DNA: TGTACCACCAGCAAATTTGGGGGGGAGGGGGGCGAGCAGTACTTC.

CDR3 coding DNA: TGTGCCAGTAGTCCCGGGCCGGGGGAGACCCAGTACTTC. Residues: CASSPGPGETQYF. The genes are TRBV19 and TRBJ2-5; perhaps TRBD2 as D (5 bases). The ends were cut back, 5 bases at V and 5 bases at J, with 12 bases in the middle. The germline V gene has CDR1 LNHDA and CDR2 SQIVND (reference sequence). The CDR3 runs to 13 residues.

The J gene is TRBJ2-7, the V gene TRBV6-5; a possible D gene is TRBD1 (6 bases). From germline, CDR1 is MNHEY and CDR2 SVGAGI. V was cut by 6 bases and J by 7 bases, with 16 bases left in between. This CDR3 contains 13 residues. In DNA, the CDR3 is TGTGCCAGCAGCCGCACAGGGTCGGGGGAGCAGTACTTC. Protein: CASSRTGSGEQYF.

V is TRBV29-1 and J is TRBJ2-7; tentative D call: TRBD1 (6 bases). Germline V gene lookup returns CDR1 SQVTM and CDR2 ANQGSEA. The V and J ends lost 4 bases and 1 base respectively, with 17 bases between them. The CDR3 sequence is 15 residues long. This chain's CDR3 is CSVVGTKGVSYEQYF. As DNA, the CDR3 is TGCAGCGTTGTTGGGACGAAGGGGGTATCCTACGAGCAGTACTTC.

This chain's CDR3 is CASSSRPGYQETQYF. The CDR3 DNA reads as TGTGCCAGCAGCTCTCGCCCAGGGTACCAAGAGACCCAGTACTTC. The V and J genes are TRBV11-2 and TRBJ2-5; maybe TRBD1 (5 bases). The germline V and J ends were trimmed by 4 bases and 0 bases, with 12 bases remaining between them. Germline V CDR1 and CDR2: SGHAT, FQNNGV. The CDR3 covers 15 residues.